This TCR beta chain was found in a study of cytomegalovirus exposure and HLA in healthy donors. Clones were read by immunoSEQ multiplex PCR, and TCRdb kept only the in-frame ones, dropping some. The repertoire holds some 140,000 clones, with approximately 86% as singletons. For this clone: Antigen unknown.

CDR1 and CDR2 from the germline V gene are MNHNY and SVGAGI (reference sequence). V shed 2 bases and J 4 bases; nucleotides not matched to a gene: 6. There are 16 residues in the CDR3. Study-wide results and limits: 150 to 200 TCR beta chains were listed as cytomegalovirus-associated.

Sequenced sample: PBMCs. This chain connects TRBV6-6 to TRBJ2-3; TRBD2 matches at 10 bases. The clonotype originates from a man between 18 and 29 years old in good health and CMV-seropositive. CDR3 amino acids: CASSYPLAGASDTQYF. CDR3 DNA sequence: TGTGCCAGCAGTTACCCGCTAGCGGGGGCCTCAGATACGCAGTATTTT.